These 28 T cell receptor beta chains were all obtained from the same sample, sequenced in a study of cytomegalovirus exposure and HLA in healthy donors. Method: immunoSEQ multiplex PCR; TCRdb's copy keeps in-frame clones and lacks some. The sample has about 360,000 clones, 86% seen once. The sample taken for sequencing was PBMCs. These receptors originate from a woman between 18 and 29 years old in good health and CMV-seronegative.

The rearrangement uses TRBV19 and TRBJ1-5; TRBD1 matches 7 bases. The CDR3 has 15 residues. The germline V gene has CDR1 LNHDA and CDR2 SQIVND (reference sequence). Germline trimming cut 1 base from V and 8 bases from J; bases unmatched to any gene: 8. CDR3 bases: TGTGCCAGTAGTATAGGAGGACAGGTACCTGAGCCCCAGCATTTT. Protein product: CASSIGGQVPEPQHF.

Written as DNA, the CDR3 is TGTGCCAGCACTCCCCTCGGGGGGGAGGCTTTCTTT. This codes for CASTPLGGEAFF. The V call is TRBV7-9, the J call TRBJ1-1; TRBD1 is a possible D gene (5 bases). V was trimmed by 7 bases and J by 11 bases, leaving 17 bases between them. CDR1 SEHNR and CDR2 FQNEAQ come from the germline V gene (reference sequence). The CDR3 has 12 amino acids.

The chain links TRBV18 to TRBJ2-1; 7 bases agree with TRBD1. Germline loops: CDR1 KGHSH, CDR2 LQKENI. The CDR3 covers 17 residues. The V gene end was trimmed by 4 bases and the J gene end by 0 bases; junction bases not matched to a gene: 9. CDR3 nucleotide sequence: TGTGCCAGCTCACTTACAGGGGCACAGAACTCCTACAATGAGCAGTTCTTC. Amino acid sequence: CASSLTGAQNSYNEQFF. Full variable domain (remainder filled in from reference TRBV18 and TRBJ2-1): NAGVMQNPRHLVRRRGQEARLRCSPMKGHSHVYWYRQLPEEGLKFMVYLQKENIIDESGMPKERFSAEFPKEGPSILRIQQVVRGDSAAYFCASSLTGAQNSYNEQFFGPGTRLTVL.

The V and J genes are TRBV15 and TRBJ1-5, with 8 bases lining up with TRBD1. The CDR3 loop spans 15 amino acids. V was pared by 3 bases and J by 7 bases, with 8 bases of the junction left unmatched. The V gene's germline CDR1 is LNHNV and CDR2 YYDKDF (reference sequence). The CDR3 protein is CATSSGQGAGQPQHF. The CDR3 nucleotides are TGTGCCACCAGCAGCGGACAGGGAGCGGGACAGCCCCAGCATTTT.

The rearrangement uses TRBV18 and TRBJ2-5; 10 bases agree with TRBD2. Looked up from germline, CDR1 is KGHSH and CDR2 is LQKENI. Trimming removed 4 bases from V and 5 bases from J; junction bases left unmatched: 10. The CDR3 covers 16 residues. CDR3 residues: CASSLTSGGASETQYF. For the CDR3, the DNA is TGTGCCAGCTCACTCACAAGCGGGGGGGCCTCGGAGACCCAGTACTTC.

This clone was seen only once. The chain has TRBV27 and TRBJ1-5; D gene ambiguous. The CDR3 runs to 13 residues. Trimming took off 3 bases at V and 8 bases at J, with 11 bases between the two ends. Germline CDR1 and CDR2: MNHEY and SMNVEV (reference sequence). Here the CDR3 DNA reads TGTGCCAGCAGTTTGTACAGTTCGGAGCCCCAGCATTTT. Amino acids: CASSLYSSEPQHF.

V and J are TRBV4-2 and TRBJ1-5, with D possibly matching TRBD1 (5 bases). The CDR3 totals 14 residues. Germline CDR1 is LGHNA and CDR2 is YNFKEQ. The germline V and J ends were trimmed by 3 bases and 1 base, with 7 bases remaining between them. This chain's CDR3 is CASSQGRSNQPQHF. The CDR3 nucleotides read TGTGCCAGCAGCCAGGGGCGGAGCAATCAGCCCCAGCATTTT.

This chain joins TRBV27 and TRBJ2-3; 9 positions agree with TRBD2. In germline, CDR1 is MNHEY, CDR2 SMNVEV (reference sequence). V trimming: 5 bases; J trimming: 4 bases; junction bases outside the gene matches: 10. There are 16 residues in the CDR3. The CDR3 spells CASSPVGAGGPDTQYF. The CDR3 coding sequence is TGTGCCAGCAGTCCCGTAGGTGCGGGAGGGCCAGATACGCAGTATTTT.

The chain combines TRBV28 with TRBJ2-7; D might be TRBD2 (5 bases). Deletions cut 7 bases from V and 2 bases from J, with 15 bases between. The CDR3 sequence is 14 residues long. Germline V CDR1 and CDR2: MDHEN, SYDVKM. Here the CDR3 DNA reads TGTGCCAGCAACCTTTTGCGGGCCCCCTACGAGCAGTACTTC. Its translation is CASNLLRAPYEQYF.

The chain couples TRBV5-6 to TRBJ2-3; 9 positions agree with TRBD1. The J segment lost 4 bases and the V segment lost 2 bases, leaving 5 bases of the junction unmatched. Germline V lookup: CDR1 SGHDT, CDR2 YYEEEE. The CDR3 contains 15 residues. The CDR3 loop reads CASSFRDRVADTQYF. CDR3 DNA: TGTGCCAGCAGCTTCCGGGACAGGGTGGCAGATACGCAGTATTTT. The variable domain in full, with the rest retrieved from reference TRBV5-6 and TRBJ2-3, is DAGVTQSPTHLIKTRGQQVTLRCSPKSGHDTVSWYQQALGQGPQFIFQYYEEEERQRGNFPDRFSGHQFPNYSSELNVNALLLGDSALYLCASSFRDRVADTQYFGPGTRLTVL.

This clone was found once. This chain links TRBV2 with TRBJ1-1; the match to TRBD1 covers 7 bases. The CDR3 covers 14 residues. Germline V gives CDR1 SNHLY, CDR2 FYNNEI. Losses at the gene ends were 6 bases for V and 3 bases for J; bases not matched to a gene: 7. Here the CDR3 DNA reads TGTGCCAGCAGAAGCCGGGACAGTGACACTGAAGCTTTCTTT. It is translated as CASRSRDSDTEAFF.

V gene TRBV5-1 combines with J gene TRBJ2-3; 7 bases agree with TRBD2. The germline gives CDR1 SGHRS, CDR2 YFSETQ. The trim removed 2 bases at V and 2 bases at J, leaving 2 bases unmatched. CDR3 length: 14 amino acids. CDR3 DNA sequence: TGCGCCAGCAGCTTACGGGGGGACACAGATACGCAGTATTTT. Residues: CASSLRGDTDTQYF.

V usage is TRBV7-9 and J usage is TRBJ2-2; D is perhaps TRBD2 (5 bases). With 5 bases removed from V and 4 bases from J, the gap between germline ends came to 14 bases. The CDR3 covers 15 residues. Germline V CDR1 and CDR2: SEHNR, FQNEAQ (reference sequence). This chain's CDR3 is CASSRLERGTGELFF. For the CDR3, the DNA is TGTGCCAGCAGCCGGCTTGAACGGGGCACCGGGGAGCTGTTTTTT.

This chain joins TRBV7-3 and TRBJ1-2; 10 positions agree with TRBD1. Germline V gene lookup returns CDR1 SGHTA and CDR2 FQGTGA. J gave up 6 bases and V 5 bases, and 6 bases lay outside the gene matches. This CDR3 is 14 amino acids long. CDR3 in amino acids: CASSPATGGDGYTF. The CDR3 DNA reads TGTGCCAGCAGCCCGGCGACAGGGGGCGATGGCTACACCTTC.

The chain has TRBV9 and TRBJ2-6; TRBD1 matches at 9 bases. This CDR3 comprises 17 residues. J lost 3 bases, V lost 3 bases, and 7 bases had no gene match. Germline V gene data show CDR1 as SGDLS and CDR2 as YYNGEE. The DNA for the CDR3 is TGTGCCAGCAGCGACAGGACAGGGGCTGGTGGGGCCAACGTCCTGACTTTC. It is translated as CASSDRTGAGGANVLTF. The full variable domain, completed using reference TRBV9 and TRBJ2-6, is DSGVTQTPKHLITATGQRVTLRCSPRSGDLSVYWYQQSLDQGLQFLIQYYNGEERAKGNILERFSAQQFPDLHSELNLSSLELGDSALYFCASSDRTGAGGANVLTFGAGSRLTVL.

This chain links TRBV6-1 with TRBJ1-2, with D hard to call. Germline assignment: CDR1 MNHNS and CDR2 SASEGT. V gave up 3 bases and J gave up 1 base, with 12 bases separating them. The CDR3 is 15 amino acids. CDR3 coding DNA: TGTGCCAGCAGTGACGGTCTAGCCGTTAACTATGGCTACACCTTC. It is translated as CASSDGLAVNYGYTF.

The V and J genes are TRBV28 and TRBJ2-6; 11 positions agree with TRBD2. The CDR3 has 17 amino acids. Germline values: CDR1 MDHEN, CDR2 SYDVKM. V dropped 4 bases and J dropped 1; count of bases not matched to a gene: 3. The CDR3 region has the DNA TGTGCCAGCAGTTCGCGGACTAGCGGGTCTGGGGCCAACGTCCTGACTTTC. Protein: CASSSRTSGSGANVLTF.

The CDR3 bases are TGTGCCAGCAGTTCCCTCCGACTAGCGGGATTGGGGGAGCAGTACTTC. Translated: CASSSLRLAGLGEQYF. This chain joins TRBV27 and TRBJ2-7, with 11 bases fitting TRBD2. The germline V gene encodes CDR1 MNHEY and CDR2 SMNVEV (reference sequence). The CDR3 covers 16 residues. Losses at the gene ends were 4 bases for V and 7 bases for J; bases not matched to a gene: 12.

The J gene is TRBJ2-5, the V gene TRBV6-1, with 7 bases fitting TRBD1. The J segment lost 1 base and the V segment lost 10 bases, leaving 9 bases of the junction unmatched. The CDR3 covers 14 residues. CDR1 and CDR2 (germline): MNHNS, SASEGT. The CDR3 region is CATLGRGPQETQYF. The CDR3 nucleotides are TGTGCCACATTGGGTAGGGGGCCCCAAGAGACCCAGTACTTC.

The rearrangement uses TRBV30 and TRBJ2-5; 10 nucleotides line up with TRBD1. CDR1 is GTSNPN and CDR2 is SVGIG in the germline V gene (reference sequence). This CDR3 has 15 residues. Trimming took 5 bases from V and 2 from J; bases not matched to a gene: 8. This CDR3 reads CAWRPGQGSQETQYF. The CDR3, as DNA: TGTGCCTGGCGTCCGGGACAGGGGAGTCAAGAGACCCAGTACTTC.

This chain links TRBV30 with TRBJ2-2; tentatively, D is TRBD2 (5 bases). V lost 3 bases and J 3 bases, leaving 8 bases between the germline ends. This CDR3 contains 13 residues. Germline V lookup: CDR1 GTSNPN, CDR2 SVGIG (reference sequence). The CDR3 loop reads CAWRDFDTGELFF. The CDR3 nucleotides are TGTGCCTGGAGGGACTTCGACACCGGGGAGCTGTTTTTT.

This clone has only a few counts. J is TRBJ2-7 and V is TRBV10-3; 7 bases are a match to TRBD1. This CDR3 comprises 15 residues. Trimming removed 0 bases from V and 2 bases from J; junction bases left unmatched: 4. Germline V gene data show CDR1 as ENHRY and CDR2 as SYGVKD. The CDR3 loop reads CAISESTGLAYEQYF. The CDR3 DNA is TGTGCCATCAGTGAGTCGACAGGGCTAGCCTACGAGCAGTACTTC.

The V call is TRBV7-9, the J call TRBJ1-2, with D possibly being TRBD1 (5 bases). The germline gives CDR1 SEHNR, CDR2 FQNEAQ (reference sequence). The CDR3 contains 17 residues. Trimming left V 3 bases short and J 2 bases short, with 19 bases between. CDR3 in DNA: TGTGCCAGCAGCTTGACGACGACCGGACATCTAAACTATGGCTACACCTTC. It encodes CASSLTTTGHLNYGYTF.

This chain links TRBV7-9 with TRBJ2-7, with D tentatively TRBD1 (6 bases). V was trimmed by 5 bases and J by 4 bases, leaving 18 bases between them. The CDR3 runs 15 residues. Per germline, CDR1 SEHNR and CDR2 FQNEAQ (reference sequence). The CDR3: CASSLQQGSRYEQYF. CDR3 DNA: TGTGCCAGCAGCCTCCAACAGGGTTCAAGGTACGAGCAGTACTTC.

The chain combines TRBV19 with TRBJ2-3; TRBD2 matches 9 bases. The CDR3 spans 16 residues. V shed 6 bases, J shed 1 base, and the junction held 8 bases outside the gene matches. Germline CDR1 reads LNHDA; CDR2 reads SQIVND (reference sequence). The CDR3 region is CASSNLAGKGTDTQYF. DNA of the CDR3: TGTGCCAGTAGCAATCTAGCGGGGAAGGGCACAGATACGCAGTATTTT.

In regard to this clone: The identical CDR3 is also encoded by other nucleotide sequences in the sample. J is TRBJ2-3 and V is TRBV6-5; 9 bases are shared with TRBD2. Germline V gene sequence: CDR1 MNHEY, CDR2 SVGAGI. The V gene end was trimmed by 0 bases and the J gene end by 4 bases; junction bases not matched to a gene: 2. This CDR3 comprises 15 residues. The CDR3 protein is CASSYSGGGADTQYF. The DNA of the CDR3 is TGTGCCAGCAGTTACTCGGGCGGGGGGGCAGATACGCAGTATTTT.

This chain connects TRBV10-1 to TRBJ2-1; 10 nucleotides align to TRBD2. This CDR3 comprises 15 residues. V lost 0 bases to trimming and J lost 5 bases; unmatched junction nucleotides: 1. Germline V gives CDR1 WNHNN, CDR2 SYGVQD (reference sequence). CDR3 DNA sequence: TGCGCCAGCAGTGAGTCCCTAGCGGGGGACAATGAGCAGTTCTTC. Translated, it gives CASSESLAGDNEQFF.

The chain employs TRBV28 and TRBJ2-7; 10 bases are shared with TRBD2. This CDR3 is 16 amino acids long. Germline lookup yields CDR1 MDHEN and CDR2 SYDVKM. V was clipped by 6 bases and J by 0 bases; unmatched bases: 8. The CDR3 reads CASSGVVAGGSYEQYF. CDR3 DNA: TGTGCCAGCAGCGGTGTTGTAGCGGGAGGCTCCTACGAGCAGTACTTC.